This record covers a single T cell receptor beta chain. These data originate in a study of cytomegalovirus exposure and HLA in healthy donors. The assay was immunoSEQ multiplex PCR, and TCRdb's table has in-frame clones only and misses some. The table has roughly 120,000 clones, approximately 87% seen once; the top ten hold 1.4%. The CDR3 is 17 residues long. Germline assignment: CDR1 LNHNV and CDR2 YYDKDF (reference sequence). Trimming left V 3 bases short and J 5 bases short, with 21 bases between. The V gene is TRBV15, the J gene TRBJ2-3, with D perhaps matching TRBD2 (7 bases). This TCR was sampled from a woman aged 25 to 39 in good health and CMV-seropositive. Sequenced material: PBMCs. DNA for the CDR3: TGTGCCACCAGCAGGGGGGGGCGCAGGGCAGGGGAAGATACGCAGTATTTT. Protein sequence: CATSRGGRRAGEDTQYF.